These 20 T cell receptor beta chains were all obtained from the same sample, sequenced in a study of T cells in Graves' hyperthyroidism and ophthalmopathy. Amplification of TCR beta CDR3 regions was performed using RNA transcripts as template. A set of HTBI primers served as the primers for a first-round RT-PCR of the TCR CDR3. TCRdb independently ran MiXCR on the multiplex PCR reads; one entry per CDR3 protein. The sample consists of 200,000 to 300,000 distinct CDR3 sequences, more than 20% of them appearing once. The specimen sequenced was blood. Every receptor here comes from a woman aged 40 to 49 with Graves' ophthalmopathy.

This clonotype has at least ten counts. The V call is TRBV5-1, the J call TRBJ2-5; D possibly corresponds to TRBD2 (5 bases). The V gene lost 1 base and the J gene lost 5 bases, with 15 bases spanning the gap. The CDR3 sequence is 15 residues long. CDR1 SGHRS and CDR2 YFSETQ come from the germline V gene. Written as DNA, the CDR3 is TGCGCCAGCAGCTTGTTAGGTGGAGGCGGGGAGACCCAGTACTTC. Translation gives CASSLLGGGGETQYF.

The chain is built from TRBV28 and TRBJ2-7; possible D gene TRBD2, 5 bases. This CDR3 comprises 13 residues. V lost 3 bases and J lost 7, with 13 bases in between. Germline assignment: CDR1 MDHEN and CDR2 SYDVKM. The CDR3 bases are TGTGCCAGCAGTTTCTCGAGGTCGGGAGAGCAGTACTTC. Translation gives CASSFSRSGEQYF.

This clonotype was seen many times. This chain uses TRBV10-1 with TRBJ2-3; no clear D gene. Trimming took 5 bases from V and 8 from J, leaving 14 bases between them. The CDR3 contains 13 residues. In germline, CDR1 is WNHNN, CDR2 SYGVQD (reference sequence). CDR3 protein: CASSPREKGTQYF. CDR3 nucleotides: TGCGCCAGCAGTCCGAGAGAGAAGGGTACGCAGTATTTT.

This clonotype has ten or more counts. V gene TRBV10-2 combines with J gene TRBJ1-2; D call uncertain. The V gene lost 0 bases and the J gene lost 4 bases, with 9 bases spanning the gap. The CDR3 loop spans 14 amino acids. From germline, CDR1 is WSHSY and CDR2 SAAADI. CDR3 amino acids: CASSESLGSYGYTF. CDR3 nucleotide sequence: TGCGCCAGCAGTGAGTCTTTAGGCTCCTATGGCTACACCTTC.

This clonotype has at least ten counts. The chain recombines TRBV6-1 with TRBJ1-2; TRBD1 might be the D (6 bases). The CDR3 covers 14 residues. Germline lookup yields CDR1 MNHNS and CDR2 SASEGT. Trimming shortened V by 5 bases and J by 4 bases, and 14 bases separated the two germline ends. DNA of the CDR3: TGTGCCAGCAGTACCGCCACAGGGATCTATGGCTACACCTTC. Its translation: CASSTATGIYGYTF.

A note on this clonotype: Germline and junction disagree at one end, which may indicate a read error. CDR3 in amino acids: CASSPLVRASGANVLTF. CDR3 in DNA: TGTGCCAGCTCCCCACTCGTTCGCGCCTCTGGGGCCAACGTCCTGACTTTC. This chain connects TRBV18 to TRBJ2-6; D gene unclear. CDR1 is KGHSH and CDR2 is LQKENI in the germline V gene. There are 17 residues in the CDR3.

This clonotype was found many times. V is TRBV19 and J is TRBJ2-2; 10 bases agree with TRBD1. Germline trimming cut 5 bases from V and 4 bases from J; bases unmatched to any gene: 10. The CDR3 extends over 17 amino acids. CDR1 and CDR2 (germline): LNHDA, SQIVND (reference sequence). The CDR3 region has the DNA TGTGCCAGTAGTCCAAACCCCGGGACAGGGGTCACCGGGGAGCTGTTTTTT. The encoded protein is CASSPNPGTGVTGELFF.

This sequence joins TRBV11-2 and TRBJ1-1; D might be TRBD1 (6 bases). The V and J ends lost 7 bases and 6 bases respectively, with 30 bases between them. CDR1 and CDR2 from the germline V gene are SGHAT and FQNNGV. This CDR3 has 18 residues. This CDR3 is CASTFRGAQGSSRAEAFF. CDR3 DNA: TGTGCCAGCACCTTTAGGGGGGCACAGGGATCGAGTCGGGCTGAAGCTTTCTTT.

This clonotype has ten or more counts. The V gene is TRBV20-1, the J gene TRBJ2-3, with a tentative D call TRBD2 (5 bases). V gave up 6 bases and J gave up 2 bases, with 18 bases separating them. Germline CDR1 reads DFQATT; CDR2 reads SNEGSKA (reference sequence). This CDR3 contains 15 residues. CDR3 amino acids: CSAIALVKNTDTQYF. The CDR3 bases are TGCAGTGCCATAGCACTAGTGAAGAACACAGATACGCAGTATTTT.

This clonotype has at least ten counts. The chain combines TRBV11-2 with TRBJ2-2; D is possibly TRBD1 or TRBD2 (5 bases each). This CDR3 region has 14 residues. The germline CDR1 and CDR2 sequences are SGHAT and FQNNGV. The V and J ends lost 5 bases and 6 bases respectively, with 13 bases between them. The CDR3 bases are TGTGCCAGCAGCCGGGGCAGGGAAGCCGGGGAGCTGTTTTTT. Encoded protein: CASSRGREAGELFF.

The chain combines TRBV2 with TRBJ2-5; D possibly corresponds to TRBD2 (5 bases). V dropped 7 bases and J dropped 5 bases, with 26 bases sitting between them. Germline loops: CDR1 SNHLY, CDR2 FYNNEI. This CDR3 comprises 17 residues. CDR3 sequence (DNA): TGTGCCAGCAAATCCCCCGGGAATACTATTCTCGGGGAGACCCAGTACTTC. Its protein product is CASKSPGNTILGETQYF.

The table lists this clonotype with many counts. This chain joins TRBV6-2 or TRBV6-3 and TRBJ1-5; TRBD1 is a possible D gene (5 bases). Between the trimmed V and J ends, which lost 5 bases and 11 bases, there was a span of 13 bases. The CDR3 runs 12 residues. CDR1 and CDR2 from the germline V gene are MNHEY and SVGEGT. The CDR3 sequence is CASSQPGGAQHF. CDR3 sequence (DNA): TGTGCCAGCAGTCAACCGGGAGGGGCCCAGCATTTT.

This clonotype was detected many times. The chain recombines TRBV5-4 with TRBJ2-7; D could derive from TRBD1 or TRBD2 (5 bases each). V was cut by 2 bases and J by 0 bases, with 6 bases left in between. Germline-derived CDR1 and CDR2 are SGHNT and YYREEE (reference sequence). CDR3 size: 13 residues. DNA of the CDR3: TGTGCCAGCAGCTTCGGGGCCTCCTACGAGCAGTACTTC. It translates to CASSFGASYEQYF.

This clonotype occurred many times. The CDR3 is CAIRAGTSSSYEQYF. The CDR3, as DNA: TGTGCCATCAGAGCTGGGACTAGCAGTTCCTACGAGCAGTACTTC. This chain connects TRBV10-3 to TRBJ2-7; 9 positions agree with TRBD2. There are 15 residues in the CDR3. Per the germline V gene, CDR1 is ENHRY and CDR2 is SYGVKD. The J segment lost 1 base and the V segment lost 6 bases, leaving 7 bases of the junction unmatched.

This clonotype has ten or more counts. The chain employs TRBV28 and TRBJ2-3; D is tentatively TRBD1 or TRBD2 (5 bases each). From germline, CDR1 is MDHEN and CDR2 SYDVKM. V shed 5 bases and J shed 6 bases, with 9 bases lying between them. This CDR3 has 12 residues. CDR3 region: CASSEGTDTQYF. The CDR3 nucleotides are TGTGCCAGCAGTGAGGGGACGGATACGCAGTATTTT.

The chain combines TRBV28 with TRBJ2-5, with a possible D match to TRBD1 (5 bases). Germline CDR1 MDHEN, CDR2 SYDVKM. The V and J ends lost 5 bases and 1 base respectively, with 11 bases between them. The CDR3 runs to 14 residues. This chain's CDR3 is CASSNADIQETQYF. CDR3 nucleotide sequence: TGTGCCAGCAGTAATGCGGACATCCAAGAGACCCAGTACTTC.

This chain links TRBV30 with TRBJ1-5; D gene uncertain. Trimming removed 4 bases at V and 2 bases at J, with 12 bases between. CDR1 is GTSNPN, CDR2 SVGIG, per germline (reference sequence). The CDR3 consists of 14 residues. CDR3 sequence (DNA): TGTGCCTGGAAGGGTCACGGGGGCAATCAGCCCCAGCATTTT. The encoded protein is CAWKGHGGNQPQHF.

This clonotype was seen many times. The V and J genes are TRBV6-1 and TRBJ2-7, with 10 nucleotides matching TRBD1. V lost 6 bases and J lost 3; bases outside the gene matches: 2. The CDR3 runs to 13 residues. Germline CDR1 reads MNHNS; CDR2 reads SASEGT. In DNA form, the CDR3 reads TGTGCCAGCAGGGGACAGGGGAACTACGAGCAGTACTTC. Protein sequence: CASRGQGNYEQYF.

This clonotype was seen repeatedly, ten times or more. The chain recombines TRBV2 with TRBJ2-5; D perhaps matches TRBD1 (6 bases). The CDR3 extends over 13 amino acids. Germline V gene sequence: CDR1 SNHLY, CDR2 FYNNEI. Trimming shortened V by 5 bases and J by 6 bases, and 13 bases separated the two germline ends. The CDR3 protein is CASSTGLRQTQYF. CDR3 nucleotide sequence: TGTGCCAGCAGTACAGGGTTGAGGCAGACCCAGTACTTC.

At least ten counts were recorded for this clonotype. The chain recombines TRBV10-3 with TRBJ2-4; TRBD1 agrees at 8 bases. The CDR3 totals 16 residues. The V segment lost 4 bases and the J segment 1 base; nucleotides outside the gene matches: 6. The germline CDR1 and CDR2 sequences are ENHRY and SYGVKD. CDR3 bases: TGTGCCATCAGTGGGGGGACAGGCGACGCCAAAAACATTCAGTACTTC. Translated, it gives CAISGGTGDAKNIQYF.